This T cell receptor (beta chain) was found in a study of blood T cell repertoires in COVID-19. Study overall: Sites across the United States, Italy and Spain contributed samples from acute and convalescent COVID-19.

V dropped 2 bases and J dropped 3 bases, with 7 bases sitting between them. The CDR3 extends over 13 amino acids. Germline V gene data show CDR1 as MDHEN and CDR2 as SYDVKM. Profiled with immunoSEQ multiplex PCR; TCRdb holds only in-frame clones, not every one. The sample includes fewer than 350,000 clones, roughly 85% seen only once; the top ten take about 2.5%. Individuals drawn from approximately 26 US areas were roughly 18 to 89 years old. Participants were placed into cohorts based on the clinical history they reported. The specimen was PBMCs or T cells enriched from blood (not recorded which). V usage is TRBV28 and J usage is TRBJ1-1, with D uncertain. The sequence was obtained from a woman aged 45-60 years who had recovered from COVID-19. The CDR3 DNA reads TGTGCCAGCAGTTTAAATCAGGACACTGAAGCTTTCTTT. It specifies CASSLNQDTEAFF.